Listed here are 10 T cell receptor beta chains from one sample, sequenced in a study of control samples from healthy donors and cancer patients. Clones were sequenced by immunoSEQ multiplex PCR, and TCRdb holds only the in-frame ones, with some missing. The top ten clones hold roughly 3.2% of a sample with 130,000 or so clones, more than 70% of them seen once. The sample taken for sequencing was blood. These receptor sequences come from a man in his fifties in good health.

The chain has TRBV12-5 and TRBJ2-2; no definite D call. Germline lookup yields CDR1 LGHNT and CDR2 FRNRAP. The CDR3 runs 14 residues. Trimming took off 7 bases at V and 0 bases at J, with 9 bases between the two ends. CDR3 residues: CASAPATNTGELFF. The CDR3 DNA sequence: TGTGCTAGTGCGCCGGCCACGAACACCGGGGAGCTGTTTTTT.

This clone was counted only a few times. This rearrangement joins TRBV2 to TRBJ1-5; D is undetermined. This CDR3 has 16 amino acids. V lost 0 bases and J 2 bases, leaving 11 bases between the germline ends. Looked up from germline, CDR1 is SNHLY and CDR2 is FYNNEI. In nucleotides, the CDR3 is TGTGCCAGCAGTGAAGCGTTGGCAGCGGGCAATCAGCCCCAGCATTTT. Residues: CASSEALAAGNQPQHF.

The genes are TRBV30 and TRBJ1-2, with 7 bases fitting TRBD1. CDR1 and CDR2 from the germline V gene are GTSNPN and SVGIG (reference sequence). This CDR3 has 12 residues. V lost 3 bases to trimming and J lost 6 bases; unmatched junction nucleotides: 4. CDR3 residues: CAWRRDSNGYTF. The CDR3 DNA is TGTGCCTGGAGACGGGACAGTAATGGCTACACCTTC.

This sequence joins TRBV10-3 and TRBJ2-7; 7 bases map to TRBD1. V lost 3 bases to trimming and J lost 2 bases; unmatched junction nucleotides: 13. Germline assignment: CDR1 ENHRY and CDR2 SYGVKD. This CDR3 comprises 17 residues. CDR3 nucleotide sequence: TGTGCCATCAGTGATAGGGACAGCAAATCAAGTCCCTACGAGCAGTACTTC. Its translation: CAISDRDSKSSPYEQYF.

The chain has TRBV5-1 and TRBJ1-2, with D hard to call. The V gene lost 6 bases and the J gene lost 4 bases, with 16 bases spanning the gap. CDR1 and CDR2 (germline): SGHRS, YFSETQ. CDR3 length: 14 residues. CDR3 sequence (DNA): TGCGCCAGCACCCTAGAACCGGGTGGCTATGGCTACACCTTC. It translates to CASTLEPGGYGYTF.

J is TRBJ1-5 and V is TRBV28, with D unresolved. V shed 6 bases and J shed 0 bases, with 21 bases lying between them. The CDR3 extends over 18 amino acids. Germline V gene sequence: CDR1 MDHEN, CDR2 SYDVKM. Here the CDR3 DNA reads TGTGCCAGCAGCCCTGCGTGGTCTCAATCCAATAGCAATCAGCCCCAGCATTTT. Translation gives CASSPAWSQSNSNQPQHF.

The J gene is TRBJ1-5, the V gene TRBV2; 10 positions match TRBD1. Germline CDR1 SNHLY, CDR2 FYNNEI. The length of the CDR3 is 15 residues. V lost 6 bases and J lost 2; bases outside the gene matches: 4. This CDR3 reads CASRGGTGGNQPQHF. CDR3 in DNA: TGTGCCAGCAGGGGCGGGACAGGGGGCAATCAGCCCCAGCATTTT.

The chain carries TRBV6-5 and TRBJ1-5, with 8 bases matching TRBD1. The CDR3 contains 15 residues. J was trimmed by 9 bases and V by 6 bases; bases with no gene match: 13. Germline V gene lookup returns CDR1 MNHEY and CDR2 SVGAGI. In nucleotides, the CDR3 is TGTGCCAGCAGCCAATCGACAGGGGCCGACGGGCCCCAGCATTTT. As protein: CASSQSTGADGPQHF.

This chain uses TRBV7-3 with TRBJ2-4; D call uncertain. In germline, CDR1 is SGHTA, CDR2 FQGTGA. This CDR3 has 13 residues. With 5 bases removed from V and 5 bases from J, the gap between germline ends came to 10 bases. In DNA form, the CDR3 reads TGTGCCAGCAGCCTTACCATTGAAAACATTCAGTACTTC. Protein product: CASSLTIENIQYF.

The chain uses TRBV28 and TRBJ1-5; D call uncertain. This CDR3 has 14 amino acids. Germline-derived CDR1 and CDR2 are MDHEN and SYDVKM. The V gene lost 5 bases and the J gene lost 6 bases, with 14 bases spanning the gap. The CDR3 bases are TGTGCCAGCAGTCTGGTCCTTGGACTTCAGCCCCAGCATTTT. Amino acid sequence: CASSLVLGLQPQHF.